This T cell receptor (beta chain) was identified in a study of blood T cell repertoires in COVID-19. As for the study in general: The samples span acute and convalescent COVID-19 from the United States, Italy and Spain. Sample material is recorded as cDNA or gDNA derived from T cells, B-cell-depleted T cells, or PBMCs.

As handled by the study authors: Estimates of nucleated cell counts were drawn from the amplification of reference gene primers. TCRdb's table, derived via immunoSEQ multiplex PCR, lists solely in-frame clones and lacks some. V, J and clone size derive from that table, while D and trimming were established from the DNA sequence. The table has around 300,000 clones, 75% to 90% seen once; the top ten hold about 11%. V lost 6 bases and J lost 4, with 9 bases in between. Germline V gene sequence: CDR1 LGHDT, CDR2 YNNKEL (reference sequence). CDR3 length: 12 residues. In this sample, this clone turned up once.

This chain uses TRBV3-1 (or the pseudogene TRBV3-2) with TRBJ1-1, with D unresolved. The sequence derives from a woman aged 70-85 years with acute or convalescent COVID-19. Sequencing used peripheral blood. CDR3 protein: CASSTGSTEAFF. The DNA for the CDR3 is TGTGCCAGCAGTACGGGGTCCACTGAAGCTTTCTTT.